A selection of T cell receptor beta chains follows, all from one sample in a study of OX40 agonist ivuxolimab in advanced cancers. Using immunoSEQ multiplex PCR, the repertoire was profiled, and TCRdb retains in-frame clones only, with some absent. The sample includes 68,000 or so clones, nearly 85% of them seen just once. This sample comprised CD4+ or CD8+ T cells sorted from blood, obtained in a trial of the OX40 agonist ivuxolimab. The source is an adult with an advanced solid tumor such as melanoma, head and neck, liver or kidney cancer. Each CDR3 is given with its conserved first and last residue. A D gene is named only where the DNA matches it firmly. The size of a clone is reported for some rows only, either as once, few or many, or as a class for expanded clones.

17	NA	TRBV2	TRBJ2-5	NA	TGTGCCAGCAGTGTAGGAGGACGAAGGACCCCAGGAAAGACCCAGTACTTC	CASSVGGRRTPGKTQYF
15	TRBD1	TRBV30	TRBJ1-2	NA	TGTGCCTGGACCAGGACAGGGCCACAGAACTATGGCTACACCTTC	CAWTRTGPQNYGYTF
13	NA	TRBV23-1	TRBJ1-5	medium-sized	TGCGCCAGCAGTCAATCGGTCGATCAGCCCCAGCATTTT	CASSQSVDQPQHF
15	NA	TRBV19	TRBJ2-1	NA	TGTGCCAGTAGTACTGGGGTGCCCTCCTACAATGAGCAGTTCTTC	CASSTGVPSYNEQFF
13	NA	TRBV30	TRBJ1-1	few	TGTGCCTGGAGTGCCTCCCACCTGAGTGAAGCTTTCTTT	CAWSASHLSEAFF
16	TRBD2	TRBV15	TRBJ2-1	few	TGTGCCACCAGCCAACAGCGGGGTAGCTTATACAATGAGCAGTTCTTC	CATSQQRGSLYNEQFF
15	NA	TRBV4-3	TRBJ1-5	NA	TGCGCCAGCAGCCAAGAATGGGTTGAAGGTCAGCCCCAGCATTTT	CASSQEWVEGQPQHF
15	NA	TRBV28	TRBJ2-3	NA	TGTGCCAGCAGTCCCTTTATCGGGGGCACAGATACGCAGTATTTT	CASSPFIGGTDTQYF
12	NA	TRBV7-3	TRBJ2-5	NA	TGTGCCAGCAGCGACCTCTCTAAGACCCAGTACTTC	CASSDLSKTQYF
14	NA	TRBV18	TRBJ1-2	NA	TGTGCCAGCTCACCGTCCAACGGTAACTATGGCTACACCTTC	CASSPSNGNYGYTF
17	NA	TRBV9	TRBJ2-1	once	TGTGCCAGCAGCGTAGAAGAGGGGTCAGGGACGCTCAATGAGCAGTTCTTC	CASSVEEGSGTLNEQFF
16	NA	TRBV2	TRBJ1-5	NA	TGTGCCAGCAGTCTCCCCGAATGGCAGAGACTCGAGCCCCAGCATTTT	CASSLPEWQRLEPQHF
16	NA	TRBV23-1	TRBJ1-3	NA	TGCGCCAGCAGTCAATCCCCACAGGAGACCGGCGACACCATATATTTT	CASSQSPQETGDTIYF
15	NA	TRBV7-9	TRBJ1-2	NA	TGTGCCAGCAGCGTCCCGGGGCTCTCACCCTATGGCTACACCTTC	CASSVPGLSPYGYTF
14	NA	TRBV7-9	TRBJ2-7	NA	TGTGCCAGCAGCTTACTGTCGGGGGTTGGGGAGCAGTACTTC	CASSLLSGVGEQYF
14	NA	TRBV25-1	TRBJ2-5	NA	TGTGCCAGCAGTGACGCAGGGATCCGGGAGACCCAGTACTTC	CASSDAGIRETQYF
17	NA	TRBV5-1	TRBJ1-6	NA	TGCGCCAGCAGCTTGGAGGCAGGGGAAAGGAGGTATTCACCCCTCCACTTT	CASSLEAGERRYSPLHF
11	NA	TRBV25-1	TRBJ1-3	NA	TGTGCCAGCAGTGTGCATGACACCATATATTTT	CASSVHDTIYF
21	NA	TRBV12-2	TRBJ2-2	NA	TGTGCAAGTCGCTTAGCGGGTTGGCTAGCGGTGAGGATTGGGTACACCGGGGAGCTGTTTTTT	CASRLAGWLAVRIGYTGELFF
18	TRBD1	TRBV7-9	TRBJ1-4	NA	TGTGCCAGCAGCAGACTGACAGGGGGGATATCAACTAATGAAAAACTGTTTTTT	CASSRLTGGISTNEKLFF
14	TRBD2	TRBV25-1	TRBJ2-7	few	TGTGCCAGCAGAACTAGCGGGTCGACCTACGAGCAGTACTTC	CASRTSGSTYEQYF
15	NA	TRBV5-4	TRBJ1-4	NA	TGTGCCAGCAGCTTGGAGGAGGGAAGGAATGAAAAACTGTTTTTT	CASSLEEGRNEKLFF
14	TRBD2	TRBV10-3	TRBJ2-2	NA	TGTGCCACAACGCCGGGACTAGCGGACGGGGAGCTGTTTTTT	CATTPGLADGELFF
12	NA	TRBV7-9	TRBJ2-7	NA	TGTGCCAGCAGCCGCCCGAGGGGCGAGCAGTACTTC	CASSRPRGEQYF
15	TRBD2	TRBV7-8	TRBJ2-7	NA	TGTGCCAGCAACCCCGGGGGACTAGCGGGAGGCGAGCAGTACTTC	CASNPGGLAGGEQYF